A selection of T cell receptor beta chains follows, all from one sample in a study of T cell repertoires in cytomegalovirus infection. TCRdb processed the reads anew with MiXCR; each CDR3 protein has one entry. There are some 240,000 distinct CDR3 sequences in the sample; about 15% occur only once, and less than 60% lies in the top ten. Source material: CD8+ T cells from PBMCs. Receptor source: a human donor in good health (CMV status not recorded). Some clones in this sample may be carry-over from other donors' samples. Each CDR3 is given with its conserved first and last residue. A D gene is named only where the DNA matches it firmly. Not all rows give a size; the values are once, few, many and, for expanded clones, a class.

few,TRBJ1-5,TRBV2,NA,TGTGCCAGCAGAGGACGGGACCACCGCCGGGATCAGCCCCAGCATTTT,CASRGRDHRRDQPQHF
NA,TRBJ2-1,TRBV12-3/TRBV12-4,TRBD1,TGTGCCAGCAGACCCGGACAGGGGGACCGGTACAATGAGCAGTTCTTC,CASRPGQGDRYNEQFF
many,TRBJ2-1,TRBV12-5,NA,TGTGCTAGTGGTTTCTCGTCGGGGGAGTTGTCGTTCGGGGACGCCTACAATGAGCAGTTCTTC,CASGFSSGELSFGDAYNEQFF
NA,TRBJ2-7,TRBV7-2,NA,TGTGCCAGCAGCTTATCCGACACCTTCTACGAGCAGTACTTC,CASSLSDTFYEQYF
many,TRBJ2-5,TRBV7-3,NA,TGTGCCAGCAGCTTAAACCCCCAGTCAGAGACCCAGTACTTC,CASSLNPQSETQYF
few,TRBJ1-1,TRBV6-2/TRBV6-3,NA,TGTGCCAGCAGTGGCCCGGACGGGAACACTGAAGCTTTCTTT,CASSGPDGNTEAFF
few,TRBJ2-1,TRBV5-1,NA,TGCGCCAGCAGCTCGGACCCGTTAACTTCTGAGCAGTTCTTC,CASSSDPLTSEQFF
few,TRBJ1-2,TRBV5-1,TRBD1,TGCGCCAGCAGCTTGGCAGGGGGCTTCTATGGCTACACCTTC,CASSLAGGFYGYTF
NA,TRBJ1-2,TRBV12-3/TRBV12-4,TRBD1,TGTGCCAGCAGTTTCGGACAGGGGGGGAACTATGGCTACACCTTC,CASSFGQGGNYGYTF
NA,TRBJ2-5,TRBV19,TRBD2,TGTGCCAGCAGAGGACTAGCGGGGGTAGAGACCCAGTACTTC,CASRGLAGVETQYF
NA,TRBJ2-4,TRBV25-1,NA,TGTGCCAGCAGTGACCCTCAGTCCATTCAGTACTTC,CASSDPQSIQYF
few,TRBJ2-1,TRBV29-1,NA,TGCAGCGTTGAAGATCGTGTAGGGTGGGTTACTAGTGAGCAGTTCTTC,CSVEDRVGWVTSEQFF
few,TRBJ1-2,TRBV28,NA,TGTGCCAGCAGTCTGGACCTACTTGACGGCTACACCTTC,CASSLDLLDGYTF
many,TRBJ2-7,TRBV7-2,NA,TGTGCCAGCAGCCCCTGGCAGTTCTACGAGCAGTACTTC,CASSPWQFYEQYF
NA,TRBJ1-2,TRBV29-1,TRBD1,TGCAGCGTTGAAGATGTTGGGACAGGTGGCTATGGCTACACCTTC,CSVEDVGTGGYGYTF
NA,TRBJ2-2,TRBV19,NA,TGTGCCACCCTCACCCGGGCGAACACCGGGGAGCTGTTTTTT,CATLTRANTGELFF
NA,TRBJ1-2,TRBV28,NA,TGTGCCAGCAGTCAAGTGACAGGCCACTATGGCTACACCTTC,CASSQVTGHYGYTF
few,TRBJ2-3,TRBV2,TRBD2,TGTGCCAGCAGTGAGGGACTAGCGGGGGGCTTGGGCACAGATACGCAGTATTTT,CASSEGLAGGLGTDTQYF
many,TRBJ2-2,TRBV7-9,TRBD2,TGTGCCAGCAGCTTAGGTAGCGGGGGGGCAACGAACACCGGGGAGCTGTTTTTT,CASSLGSGGATNTGELFF
NA,TRBJ2-7,TRBV5-1,TRBD2,TGCGCCAGCAGCCGACCCTGGGATAGCGGGGACCTCGAGCAGTACTTC,CASSRPWDSGDLEQYF
NA,TRBJ2-3,TRBV10-3,NA,TGTGCCATCAGTGGTAGCGAGACCACAGATACGCAGTATTTT,CAISGSETTDTQYF
NA,TRBJ1-5,TRBV15,NA,TGTGCCACCAGCAGAGGTAAGGGCAATCAGCCCCAGCATTTT,CATSRGKGNQPQHF